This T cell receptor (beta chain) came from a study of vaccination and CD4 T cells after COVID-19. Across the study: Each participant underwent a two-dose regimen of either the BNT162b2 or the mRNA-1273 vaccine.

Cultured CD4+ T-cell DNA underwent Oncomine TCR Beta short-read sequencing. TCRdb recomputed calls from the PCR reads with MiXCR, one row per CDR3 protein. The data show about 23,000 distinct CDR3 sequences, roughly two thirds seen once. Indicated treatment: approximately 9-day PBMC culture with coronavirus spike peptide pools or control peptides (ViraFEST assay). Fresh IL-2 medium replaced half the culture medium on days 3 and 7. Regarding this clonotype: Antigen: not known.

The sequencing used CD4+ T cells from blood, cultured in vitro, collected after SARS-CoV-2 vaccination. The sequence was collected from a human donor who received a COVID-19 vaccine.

The CDR3 DNA reads as TGTGCCAGCAGTTACCGTAGCGGGGGCTCCTACAATGAGCAGTTCTTC. Translation gives CASSYRSGGSYNEQFF. This chain links TRBV6-2 or TRBV6-3 with TRBJ2-1, with 9 bases identical to TRBD2. This CDR3 region has 16 residues. The germline V gene encodes CDR1 MNHEY and CDR2 SVGEGT. The J segment lost 0 bases and the V segment lost 2 bases, leaving 2 bases of the junction unmatched.